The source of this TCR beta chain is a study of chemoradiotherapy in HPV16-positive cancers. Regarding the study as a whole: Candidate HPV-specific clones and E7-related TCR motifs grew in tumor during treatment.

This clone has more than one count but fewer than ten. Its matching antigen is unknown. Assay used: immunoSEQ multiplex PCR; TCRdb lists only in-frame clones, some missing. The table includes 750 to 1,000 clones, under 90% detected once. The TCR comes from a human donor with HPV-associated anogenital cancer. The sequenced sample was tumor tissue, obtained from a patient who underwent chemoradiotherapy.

DNA for the CDR3: TGTGCCAGCCGAGACAGGGGGCCCCTTCCAGCTTTCTTT. This encodes CASRDRGPLPAFF. The V call is TRBV6-1, the J call TRBJ1-1; TRBD1 matches 10 bases. The CDR3 has 13 amino acids. The V segment lost 8 bases and the J segment 10 bases; nucleotides outside the gene matches: 10. Looked up from germline, CDR1 is MNHNS and CDR2 is SASEGT.